The clone carrying this T cell receptor beta chain was counted a few times. Its antigen is not identified. V dropped 10 bases and J dropped 8; count of bases not matched to a gene: 12. The CDR3 is made up of 13 amino acids. The data were obtained in a study of post-analysis software for immune sequencing data. Study-wide findings and caveats: People with multiple sclerosis had a significantly lower normalized Chao1 diversity than controls did. When patients were compared with controls, about 5 TRBV segments were more frequent, TRBV5-6, TRBV5-1 and TRBV20-1 among them.

Every TCR beta cDNA library bore unique molecular identifiers. Approximately 500,000 cDNA molecules were recovered from an input of roughly 0.95 to 11 million T cells. TCRdb reprocessed the PCR reads with MiXCR, giving one entry per CDR3 protein. The top ten hold 11% of the sample, which has approximately 690,000 distinct CDR3 sequences, around 60% seen once. The chain carries TRBV12-3 or TRBV12-4 and TRBJ1-2, with 8 bases matching TRBD1. Sequenced sample: blood. This TCR derives from a girl between 2 and 10 years old with multiple sclerosis. CDR3 sequence: CAIIGQGWGGYTF. For the CDR3, the DNA is TGTGCCATTATCGGACAGGGTTGGGGGGGCTACACCTTC.